This T cell receptor beta chain was captured by sequencing in a study of blood T cell repertoires in COVID-19. Profiled with immunoSEQ multiplex PCR; TCRdb holds only in-frame clones, not every one. The sample lists around 310,000 clones; about 89% were seen once. What was sequenced was PBMCs or T cells enriched from blood (not recorded which). This TCR derives from a woman between 35 and 50 years old who had recovered from COVID-19.

For the CDR3, the DNA is TGTGCCAGCAGTGAATCGGCGGGGGAGACCCAGTACTTC. It is translated as CASSESAGETQYF. The V gene is TRBV25-1, the J gene TRBJ2-5; a weak D match, TRBD2 (6 bases). Germline CDR1 is MGHDK and CDR2 is SYGVNS. The CDR3 extends over 13 amino acids. V lost 1 base and J lost 5, with 8 bases in between.